This T cell receptor (beta chain) was obtained from a study of PD-1 blockade in classical Hodgkin lymphoma. This table comes from immunoSEQ multiplex PCR, and its TCRdb copy is limited to in-frame clones, with some not included. The sample lists tens of thousands of clones, approximately 91% seen once, with roughly 5.3% in the top ten. In this sample, this clone turned up once. The ends lost 3 bases at V and 3 bases at J; junction bases unmatched: 13. This CDR3 region has 18 residues. Germline CDR1 is MNHEY and CDR2 is SMNVEV (reference sequence). Time point given: newly diagnosed, previously untreated cHL patient sample. PBMCs from untreated, newly diagnosed classical Hodgkin lymphoma were comparison samples.

The source material was peripheral blood mononuclear cells (PBMCs). The rearrangement links TRBV27 to TRBJ1-4, with 7 positions matching TRBD1. This TCR came from a human donor with classical Hodgkin lymphoma. This CDR3 is CASSFDREGSNANEKLFF. The CDR3, as DNA: TGTGCCAGCAGTTTCGACAGGGAGGGAAGCAACGCTAATGAAAAACTGTTTTTT.